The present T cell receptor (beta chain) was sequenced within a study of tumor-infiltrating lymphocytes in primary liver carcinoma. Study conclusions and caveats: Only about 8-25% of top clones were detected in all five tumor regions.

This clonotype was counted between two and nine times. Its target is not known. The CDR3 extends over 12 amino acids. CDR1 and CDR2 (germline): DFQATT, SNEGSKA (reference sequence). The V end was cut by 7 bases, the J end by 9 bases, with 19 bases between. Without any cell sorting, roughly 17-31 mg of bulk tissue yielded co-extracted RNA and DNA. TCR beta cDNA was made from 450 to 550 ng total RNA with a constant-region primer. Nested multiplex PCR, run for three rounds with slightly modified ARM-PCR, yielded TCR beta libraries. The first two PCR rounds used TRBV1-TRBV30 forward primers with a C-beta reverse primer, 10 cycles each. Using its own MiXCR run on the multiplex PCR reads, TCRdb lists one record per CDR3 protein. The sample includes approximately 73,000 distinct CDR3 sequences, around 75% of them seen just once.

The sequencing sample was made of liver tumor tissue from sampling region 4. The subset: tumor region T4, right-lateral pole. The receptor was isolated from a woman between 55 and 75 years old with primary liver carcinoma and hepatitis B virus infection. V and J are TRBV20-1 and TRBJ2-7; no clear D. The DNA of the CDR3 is TGCAGTGACTCCCCTAAGGTACTTGGGCAGTACTTC. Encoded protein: CSDSPKVLGQYF.